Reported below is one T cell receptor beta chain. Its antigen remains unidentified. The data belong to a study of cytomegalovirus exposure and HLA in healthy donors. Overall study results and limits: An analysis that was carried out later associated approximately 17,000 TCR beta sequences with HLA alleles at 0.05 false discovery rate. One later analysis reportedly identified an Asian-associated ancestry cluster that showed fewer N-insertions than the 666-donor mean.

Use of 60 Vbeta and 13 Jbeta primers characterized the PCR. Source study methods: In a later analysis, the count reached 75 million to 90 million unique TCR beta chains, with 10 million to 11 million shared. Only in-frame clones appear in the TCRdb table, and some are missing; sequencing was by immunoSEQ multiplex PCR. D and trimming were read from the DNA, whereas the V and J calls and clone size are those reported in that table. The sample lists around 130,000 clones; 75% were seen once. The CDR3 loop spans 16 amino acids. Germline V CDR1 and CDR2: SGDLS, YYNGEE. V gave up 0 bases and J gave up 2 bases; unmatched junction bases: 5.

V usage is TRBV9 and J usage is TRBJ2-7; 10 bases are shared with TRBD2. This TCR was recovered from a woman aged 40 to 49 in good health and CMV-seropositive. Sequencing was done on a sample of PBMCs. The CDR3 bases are TGTGCCAGCAGCGTAGAGGGACTAGCGTCAGCCTACGAGCAGTACTTC. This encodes CASSVEGLASAYEQYF.